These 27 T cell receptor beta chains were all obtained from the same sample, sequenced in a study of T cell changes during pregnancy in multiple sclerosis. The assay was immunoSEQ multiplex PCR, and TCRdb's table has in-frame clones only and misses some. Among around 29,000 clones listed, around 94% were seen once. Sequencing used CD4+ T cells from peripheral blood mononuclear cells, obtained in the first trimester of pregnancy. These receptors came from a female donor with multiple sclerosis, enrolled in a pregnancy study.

The CDR3 reads CASSPNPGLSPLHF. In DNA form, the CDR3 reads TGTGCCAGCTCACCAAACCCGGGACTTTCACCCCTCCACTTT. The chain combines TRBV18 with TRBJ1-6, with D possibly TRBD1 on 5 matching bases. V lost 2 bases and J lost 9, with 11 bases in between. This CDR3 contains 14 residues. CDR1 is KGHSH and CDR2 is LQKENI in the germline V gene.

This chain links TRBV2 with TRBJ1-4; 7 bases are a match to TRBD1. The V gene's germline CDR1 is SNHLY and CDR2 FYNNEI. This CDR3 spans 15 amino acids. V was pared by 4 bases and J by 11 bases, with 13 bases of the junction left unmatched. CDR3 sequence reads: CASSAEGARGVKLFF. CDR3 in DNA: TGTGCCAGCAGTGCCGAGGGGGCGAGGGGAGTGAAACTGTTTTTT.

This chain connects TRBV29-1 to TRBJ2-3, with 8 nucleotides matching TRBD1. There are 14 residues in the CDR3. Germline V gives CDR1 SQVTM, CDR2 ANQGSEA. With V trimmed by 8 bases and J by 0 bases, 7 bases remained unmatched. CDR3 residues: CSFQGASSTDTQYF. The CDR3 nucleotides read TGCAGCTTCCAGGGGGCTTCTAGCACAGATACGCAGTATTTT.

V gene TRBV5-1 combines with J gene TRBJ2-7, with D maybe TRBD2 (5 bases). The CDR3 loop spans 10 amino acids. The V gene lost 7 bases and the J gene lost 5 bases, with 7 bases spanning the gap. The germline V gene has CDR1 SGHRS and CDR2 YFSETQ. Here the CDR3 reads CASFGDEQYF. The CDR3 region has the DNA TGCGCCAGCTTCGGGGACGAGCAGTACTTC.

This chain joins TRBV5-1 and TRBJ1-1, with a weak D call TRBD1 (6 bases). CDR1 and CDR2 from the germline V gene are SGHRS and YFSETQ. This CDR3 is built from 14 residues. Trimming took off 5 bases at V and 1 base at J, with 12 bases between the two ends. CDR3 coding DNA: TGCGCCAGCAGTTCCCAGGGACAGAACACTGAAGCTTTCTTT. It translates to CASSSQGQNTEAFF.

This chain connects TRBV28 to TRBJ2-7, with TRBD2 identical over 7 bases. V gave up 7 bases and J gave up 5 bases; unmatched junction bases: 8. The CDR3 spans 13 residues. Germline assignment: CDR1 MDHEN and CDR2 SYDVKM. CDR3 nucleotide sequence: TGTGCCAGCATGATTAGCGGGCTGAACGAGCAGTACTTC. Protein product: CASMISGLNEQYF.

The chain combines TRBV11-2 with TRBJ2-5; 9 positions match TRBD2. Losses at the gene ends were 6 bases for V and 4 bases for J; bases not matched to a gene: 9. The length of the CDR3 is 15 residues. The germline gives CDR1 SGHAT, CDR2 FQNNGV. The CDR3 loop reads CASRRGGGGIETQYF. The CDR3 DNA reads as TGTGCCAGCAGAAGGGGCGGGGGGGGTATAGAGACCCAGTACTTC.

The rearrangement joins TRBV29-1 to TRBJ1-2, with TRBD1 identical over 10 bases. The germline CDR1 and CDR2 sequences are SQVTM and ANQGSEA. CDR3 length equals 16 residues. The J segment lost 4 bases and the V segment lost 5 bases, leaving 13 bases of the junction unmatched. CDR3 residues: CSVSSGQGNYGYGYTF. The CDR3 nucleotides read TGCAGCGTTTCTTCGGGACAGGGGAATTACGGCTATGGCTACACCTTC. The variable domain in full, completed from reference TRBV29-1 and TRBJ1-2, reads SAVISQKPSRDICQRGTSLTIQCQVDSQVTMMFWYRQQPGQSLTLIATANQGSEATYESGFVIDKFPISRPNLTFSTLTVSNMSPEDSSIYLCSVSSGQGNYGYGYTFGSGTRLTVV.

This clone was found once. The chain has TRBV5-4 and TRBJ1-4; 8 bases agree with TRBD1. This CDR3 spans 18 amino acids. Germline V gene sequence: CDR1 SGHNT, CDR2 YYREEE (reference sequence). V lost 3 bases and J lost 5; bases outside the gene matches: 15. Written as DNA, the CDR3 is TGTGCCAGCAGCTCGTCCCCCCGACAGGGGACGGCAAATGAAAAACTGTTTTTT. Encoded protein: CASSSSPRQGTANEKLFF.

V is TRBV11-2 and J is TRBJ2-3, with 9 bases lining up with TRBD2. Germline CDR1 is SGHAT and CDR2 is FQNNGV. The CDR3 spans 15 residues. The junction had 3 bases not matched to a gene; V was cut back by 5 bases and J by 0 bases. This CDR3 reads CASSPTSGSTDTQYF. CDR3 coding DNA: TGTGCCAGCAGCCCAACTAGCGGGAGCACAGATACGCAGTATTTT.

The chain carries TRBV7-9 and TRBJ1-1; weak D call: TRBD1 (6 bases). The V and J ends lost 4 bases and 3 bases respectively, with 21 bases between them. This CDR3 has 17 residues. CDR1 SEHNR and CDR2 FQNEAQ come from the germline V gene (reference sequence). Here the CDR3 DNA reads TGTGCCAGCAGCTCCTTTAGGGGGGGGCGCGGGTACACTGAAGCTTTCTTT. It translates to CASSSFRGGRGYTEAFF.

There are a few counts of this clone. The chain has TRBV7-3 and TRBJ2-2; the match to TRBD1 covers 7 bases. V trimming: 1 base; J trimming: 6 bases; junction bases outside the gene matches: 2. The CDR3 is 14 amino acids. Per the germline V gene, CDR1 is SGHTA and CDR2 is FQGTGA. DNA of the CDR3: TGTGCCAGCAGCTTAAAGGGGGCGCCCGGGGAGCTGTTTTTT. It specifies CASSLKGAPGELFF.

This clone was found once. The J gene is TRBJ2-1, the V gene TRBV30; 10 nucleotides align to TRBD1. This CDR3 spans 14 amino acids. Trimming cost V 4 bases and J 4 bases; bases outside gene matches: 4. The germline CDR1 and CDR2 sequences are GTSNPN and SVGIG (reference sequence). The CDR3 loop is CAWNRDRGYNEQFF. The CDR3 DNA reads TGTGCCTGGAATCGGGACAGGGGTTACAATGAGCAGTTCTTC.

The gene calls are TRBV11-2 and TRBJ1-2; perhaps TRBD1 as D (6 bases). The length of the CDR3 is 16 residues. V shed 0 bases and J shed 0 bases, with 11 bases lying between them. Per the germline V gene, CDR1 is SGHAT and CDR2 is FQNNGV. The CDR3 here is CASSLDEGVANYGYTF. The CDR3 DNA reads TGTGCCAGCAGCTTAGATGAGGGGGTAGCTAACTATGGCTACACCTTC. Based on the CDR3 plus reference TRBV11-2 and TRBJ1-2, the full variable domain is EAGVAQSPRYKIIEKRQSVAFWCNPISGHATLYWYQQILGQGPKLLIQFQNNGVVDDSQLPKDRFSAERLKGVDSTLKIQPAKLEDSAVYLCASSLDEGVANYGYTFGSGTRLTVV.

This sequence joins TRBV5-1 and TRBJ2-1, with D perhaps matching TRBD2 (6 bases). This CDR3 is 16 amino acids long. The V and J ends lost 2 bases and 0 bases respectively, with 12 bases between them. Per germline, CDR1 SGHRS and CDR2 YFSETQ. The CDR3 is CASSLATRGSYNEQFF. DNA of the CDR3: TGCGCCAGCAGCTTAGCTACGCGGGGCTCCTACAATGAGCAGTTCTTC.

CDR3 DNA sequence: TGTGCCAGCAGTGTAGGGGGTGGCTACACCTTC. Translation: CASSVGGGYTF. The chain combines TRBV2 with TRBJ1-2; tentatively, D is TRBD1 (6 bases). The CDR3 spans 11 residues. Per germline, CDR1 SNHLY and CDR2 FYNNEI. Trimming took 4 bases from V and 7 from J, leaving 7 bases between them.

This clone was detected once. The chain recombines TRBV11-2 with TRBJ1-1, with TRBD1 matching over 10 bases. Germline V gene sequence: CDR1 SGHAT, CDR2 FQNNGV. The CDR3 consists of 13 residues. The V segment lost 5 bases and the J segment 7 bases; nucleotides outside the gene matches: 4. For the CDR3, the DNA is TGTGCCAGCAGCCCGGACAGGGGGAGTGAAGCTTTCTTT. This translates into CASSPDRGSEAFF.

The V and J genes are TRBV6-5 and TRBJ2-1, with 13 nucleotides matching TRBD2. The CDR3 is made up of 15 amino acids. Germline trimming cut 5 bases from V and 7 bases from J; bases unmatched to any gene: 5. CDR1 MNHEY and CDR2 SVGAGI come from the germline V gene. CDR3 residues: CASSLGLAGSNEQFF. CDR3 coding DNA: TGTGCCAGCAGTCTGGGACTAGCGGGGTCGAATGAGCAGTTCTTC.

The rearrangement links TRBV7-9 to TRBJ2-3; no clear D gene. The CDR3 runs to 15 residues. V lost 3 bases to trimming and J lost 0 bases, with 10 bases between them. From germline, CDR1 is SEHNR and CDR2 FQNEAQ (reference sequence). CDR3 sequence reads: CASSLTGLSTDTQYF. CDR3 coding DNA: TGTGCCAGCAGCTTGACTGGTCTAAGCACAGATACGCAGTATTTT.

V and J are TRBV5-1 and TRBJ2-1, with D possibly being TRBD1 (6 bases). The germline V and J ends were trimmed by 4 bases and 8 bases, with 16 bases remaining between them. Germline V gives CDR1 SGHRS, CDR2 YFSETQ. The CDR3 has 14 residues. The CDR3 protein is CASSRVGGGDEQFF. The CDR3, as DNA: TGCGCCAGCAGCAGGGTTGGGGGCGGCGATGAGCAGTTCTTC.

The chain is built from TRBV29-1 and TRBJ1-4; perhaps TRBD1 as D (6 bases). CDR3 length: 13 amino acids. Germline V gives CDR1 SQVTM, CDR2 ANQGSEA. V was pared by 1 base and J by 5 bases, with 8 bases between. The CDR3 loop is CSVEGDTNEKLFF. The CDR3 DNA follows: TGCAGCGTTGAAGGGGACACAAATGAAAAACTGTTTTTT.

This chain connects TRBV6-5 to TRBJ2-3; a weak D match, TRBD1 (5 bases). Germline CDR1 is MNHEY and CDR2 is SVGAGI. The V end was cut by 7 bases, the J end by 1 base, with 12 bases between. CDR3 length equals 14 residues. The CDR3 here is CASTPPGRTDTQYF. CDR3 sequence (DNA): TGTGCCAGCACCCCGCCAGGGCGCACAGATACGCAGTATTTT.

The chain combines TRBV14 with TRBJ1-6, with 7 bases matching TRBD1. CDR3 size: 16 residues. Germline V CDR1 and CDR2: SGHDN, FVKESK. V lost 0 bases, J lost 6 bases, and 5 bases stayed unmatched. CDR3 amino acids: CASSQESGGGNSPLHF. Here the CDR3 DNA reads TGTGCCAGCAGCCAAGAATCAGGGGGTGGTAATTCACCCCTCCACTTT.

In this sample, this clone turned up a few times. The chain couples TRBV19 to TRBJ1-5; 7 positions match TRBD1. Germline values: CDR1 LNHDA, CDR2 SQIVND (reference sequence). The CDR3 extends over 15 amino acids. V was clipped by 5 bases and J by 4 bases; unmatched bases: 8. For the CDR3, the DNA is TGTGCCAGTAGTCCTCGACCCAGGGGGAATCAGCCCCAGCATTTT. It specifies CASSPRPRGNQPQHF.

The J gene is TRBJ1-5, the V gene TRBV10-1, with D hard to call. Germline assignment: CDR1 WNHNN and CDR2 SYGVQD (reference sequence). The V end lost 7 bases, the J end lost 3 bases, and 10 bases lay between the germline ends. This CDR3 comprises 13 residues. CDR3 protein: CASTAQLNQPQHF. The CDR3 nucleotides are TGCGCCAGCACGGCACAGCTCAATCAGCCCCAGCATTTT.

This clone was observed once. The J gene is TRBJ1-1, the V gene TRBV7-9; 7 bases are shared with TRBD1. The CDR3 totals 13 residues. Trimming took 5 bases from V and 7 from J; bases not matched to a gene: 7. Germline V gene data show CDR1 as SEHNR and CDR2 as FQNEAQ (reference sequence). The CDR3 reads CASSGQGEGEAFF. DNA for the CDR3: TGTGCCAGCAGCGGCCAGGGGGAAGGTGAAGCTTTCTTT. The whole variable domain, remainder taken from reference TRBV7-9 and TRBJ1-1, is DTGVSQNPRHKITKRGQNVTFRCDPISEHNRLYWYRQTLGQGPEFLTYFQNEAQLEKSRLLSDRFSAERPKGSFSTLEIQRTEQGDSAMYLCASSGQGEGEAFFGQGTRLTVV.

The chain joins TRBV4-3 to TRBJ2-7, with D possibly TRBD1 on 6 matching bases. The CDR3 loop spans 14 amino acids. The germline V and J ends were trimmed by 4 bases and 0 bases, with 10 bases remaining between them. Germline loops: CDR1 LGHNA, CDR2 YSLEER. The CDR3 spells CASSPDSRSYEQYF. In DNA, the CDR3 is TGCGCCAGCAGCCCGGACAGTCGCTCCTACGAGCAGTACTTC.